Below, 14 T cell receptor beta chains from the same sample are listed, as sequenced in a study of T-cell reconstitution after alpha-beta-depleted transplantation in children. Preparation of the TCRbeta library involved a method that used unique molecular identifiers. TCRdb reprocessed the PCR reads via MiXCR and lists one record per CDR3 protein. Of about 260,000 distinct CDR3 sequences listed, roughly 8.2% are singletons. Sequencing used PBMCs, mostly from graft donor cells, obtained 180 days after TCRalphabeta/CD19-depleted stem cell transplant. The source is a male patient younger than 18 who had a stem cell transplant for acute lymphoblastic leukemia, so the T cells may come from the graft donor.

This clonotype was picked up a small number of times. The chain employs TRBV20-1 and TRBJ1-1; D is unclear. The ends were cut back, 6 bases at V and 0 bases at J, with 17 bases in the middle. CDR3 length equals 15 residues. CDR1 DFQATT and CDR2 SNEGSKA come from the germline V gene (reference sequence). For the CDR3, the DNA is TGCAGTGCGACTCGGGATACGAAAATGAACACTGAAGCTTTCTTT. It is translated as CSATRDTKMNTEAFF.

In its sample, this clonotype was seen many times. V and J are TRBV9 and TRBJ1-4; no definite D call. CDR1 SGDLS and CDR2 YYNGEE come from the germline V gene. The CDR3 extends over 16 amino acids. V was clipped by 2 bases and J by 0 bases, with 11 bases between them. The CDR3 coding sequence is TGTGCCAGCAGCGTGTCCGAGAATGCAACTAATGAAAAACTGTTTTTT. It specifies CASSVSENATNEKLFF. Supplemented by reference TRBV9 and TRBJ1-4, the full variable domain reads DSGVTQTPKHLITATGQRVTLRCSPRSGDLSVYWYQQSLDQGLQFLIQYYNGEERAKGNILERFSAQQFPDLHSELNLSSLELGDSALYFCASSVSENATNEKLFFGSGTQLSVL.

This clonotype appeared many times. The chain has TRBV28 and TRBJ2-7, with TRBD1 matching 12 bases. CDR1 and CDR2 (germline): MDHEN, SYDVKM. Unmatched junction bases numbered 10, after V lost 5 bases and J lost 5 bases. The CDR3 loop spans 16 amino acids. The CDR3 DNA reads as TGTGCCAGCAGTGGGAGATGGGACAGGGGGCCCCACGAGCAGTACTTC. Protein: CASSGRWDRGPHEQYF.

This clonotype has a count of ten or more. The V gene is TRBV28, the J gene TRBJ1-5, with 7 bases matching TRBD1. The CDR3 length is 14 residues. The germline gives CDR1 MDHEN, CDR2 SYDVKM. Trimming cost V 4 bases and J 7 bases; bases outside gene matches: 7. CDR3 sequence: CASSSGGMVQPQHF. CDR3 in DNA: TGTGCCAGCAGTTCAGGGGGTATGGTCCAGCCCCAGCATTTT. The full variable domain, its missing parts supplied by reference TRBV28 and TRBJ1-5, is DVKVTQSSRYLVKRTGEKVFLECVQDMDHENMFWYRQDPGLGLRLIYFSYDVKMKEKGDIPEGYSVSREKKERFSLILESASTNQTSMYLCASSSGGMVQPQHFGDGTRLSIL.

This clonotype was observed many times. This chain uses TRBV28 with TRBJ1-1; TRBD1 is a possible D gene (6 bases). Germline loops: CDR1 MDHEN, CDR2 SYDVKM. There are 13 residues in the CDR3. The ends were cut back, 8 bases at V and 6 bases at J, with 16 bases in the middle. CDR3 nucleotide sequence: TGTGCCAGCTATGAGGGGGGCCTGGCTGAAGCTTTCTTT. It translates to CASYEGGLAEAFF.

At least ten counts were recorded for this clonotype. The chain recombines TRBV7-9 with TRBJ2-1, with D hard to call. Trimming cost V 2 bases and J 9 bases, with 8 bases left between them. In germline, CDR1 is SEHNR, CDR2 FQNEAQ (reference sequence). The CDR3 sequence is 12 residues long. CDR3 region: CASSLKTGEQFF. The DNA of the CDR3 is TGTGCCAGCAGCTTAAAGACGGGTGAGCAGTTCTTC.

A few counts support this clonotype. CDR3 residues: CSARDRYNQPQHF. The CDR3 DNA sequence: TGCAGTGCTAGAGACCGTTACAATCAGCCCCAGCATTTT. The gene calls are TRBV20-1 and TRBJ1-5, with D unclear. Trimming removed 0 bases from V and 3 bases from J, with 6 bases in between. CDR1 and CDR2 from the germline V gene are DFQATT and SNEGSKA (reference sequence). This CDR3 is 13 amino acids long.

This clonotype has ten or more counts. This sequence joins TRBV7-9 and TRBJ2-7, with 12 bases identical to TRBD2. CDR1 and CDR2 from the germline V gene are SEHNR and FQNEAQ (reference sequence). The V gene end was trimmed by 6 bases and the J gene end by 4 bases; junction bases not matched to a gene: 4. This CDR3 region has 14 residues. The DNA of the CDR3 is TGTGCCAGCAGTCTAGCGGGGGGGCAGTACGAGCAGTACTTC. It specifies CASSLAGGQYEQYF.

This clonotype has at least ten counts. This chain joins TRBV11-2 and TRBJ2-2; no reliable D call. Germline assignment: CDR1 SGHAT and CDR2 FQNNGV. This CDR3 spans 11 amino acids. Trimming removed 4 bases from V and 8 bases from J, with 5 bases in between. The DNA for the CDR3 is TGTGCCAGCAGCTCCTTGGGGGAGCTGTTTTTT. Its protein product is CASSSLGELFF. The entire variable domain, with the rest obtained from reference TRBV11-2 and TRBJ2-2, is as follows: EAGVAQSPRYKIIEKRQSVAFWCNPISGHATLYWYQQILGQGPKLLIQFQNNGVVDDSQLPKDRFSAERLKGVDSTLKIQPAKLEDSAVYLCASSSLGELFFGEGSRLTVL.

The sample holds many counts of this clonotype. The chain is built from TRBV28 and TRBJ2-1; tentatively, D is TRBD1 (5 bases). This CDR3 contains 17 residues. Germline V gene lookup returns CDR1 MDHEN and CDR2 SYDVKM. V lost 6 bases and J lost 3, with 21 bases in between. CDR3 DNA: TGTGCCAGCAGACATAGGGGAAGCCTGACCCTCTACAATGAGCAGTTCTTC. Its translation: CASRHRGSLTLYNEQFF.

This clonotype occurred many times. V is TRBV29-1 and J is TRBJ2-1; D ambiguous. This CDR3 is built from 15 residues. The V gene's germline CDR1 is SQVTM and CDR2 ANQGSEA. V lost 7 bases to trimming and J lost 0 bases, with 16 bases between them. The chain's CDR3 is CSADRSVGSYNEQFF. The CDR3 DNA sequence: TGCAGCGCCGATCGCAGTGTGGGCTCCTACAATGAGCAGTTCTTC.

This clonotype occurred many times. The V gene is TRBV18, the J gene TRBJ2-5; D uncertain. Trimming shortened V by 0 bases and J by 9 bases, and 14 bases separated the two germline ends. This CDR3 has 14 amino acids. CDR1 and CDR2 from the germline V gene are KGHSH and LQKENI. DNA of the CDR3: TGTGCCAGCTCACCACCGGCAGGATCAATGGCCCAGTACTTC. This translates into CASSPPAGSMAQYF.

This clonotype was counted many times. The rearrangement links TRBV5-1 to TRBJ2-7; TRBD1 matches 9 bases. With 5 bases clipped from V and 5 bases from J, the junction kept 8 bases outside the gene matches. The CDR3 contains 14 residues. Per germline, CDR1 SGHRS and CDR2 YFSETQ. The CDR3: CASRAGTGIDEQYF. The CDR3 nucleotides read TGCGCCAGCAGAGCCGGGACAGGGATCGACGAGCAGTACTTC.

The V and J genes are TRBV23-1 and TRBJ2-3, with D perhaps TRBD1 (6 bases). TRBV23-1 is treated as an ORF (open reading frame) with a function not yet certain. The CDR3 is 14 amino acids. Trimming left V 4 bases short and J 2 bases short, with 10 bases between. CDR3 sequence (DNA): TGCGCCAGCAGTCCACGGACAGTCACAGATACGCAGTATTTT. Translation: CASSPRTVTDTQYF.